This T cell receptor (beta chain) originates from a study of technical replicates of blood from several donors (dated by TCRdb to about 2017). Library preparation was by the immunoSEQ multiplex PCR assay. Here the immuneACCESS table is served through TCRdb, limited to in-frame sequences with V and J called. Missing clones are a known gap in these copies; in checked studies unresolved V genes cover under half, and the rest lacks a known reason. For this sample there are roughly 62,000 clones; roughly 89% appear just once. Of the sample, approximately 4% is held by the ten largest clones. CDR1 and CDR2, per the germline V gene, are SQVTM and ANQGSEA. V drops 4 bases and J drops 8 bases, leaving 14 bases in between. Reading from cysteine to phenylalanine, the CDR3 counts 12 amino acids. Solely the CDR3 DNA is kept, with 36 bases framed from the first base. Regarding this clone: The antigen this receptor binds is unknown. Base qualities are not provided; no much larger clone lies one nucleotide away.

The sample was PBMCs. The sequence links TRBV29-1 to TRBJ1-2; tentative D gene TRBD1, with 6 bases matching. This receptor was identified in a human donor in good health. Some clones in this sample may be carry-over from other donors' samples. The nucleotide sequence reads TGCAGCGTTGGAGAGGGGGGAGAAGGCTACACCTTC. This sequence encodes CSVGEGGEGYTF.